The rows below give T cell receptor beta chains drawn from one sample of a study of vaccination and CD4 T cells after COVID-19. These receptors have no known antigen. TCRdb analysed the PCR reads with MiXCR anew, one entry per CDR3 protein. The table records almost 9,500 distinct CDR3 sequences, more than 45% of them present only once. The sequenced material came from CD4+ T cells from blood, cultured in vitro. Receptors were obtained from a human donor who had recovered from COVID-19. CDR3s include the opening cysteine and the closing phenylalanine or tryptophan. A D gene is named only where the DNA matches it firmly. Size is omitted from some rows. Given values are once, few, many or a class for expanded clones.

v_gene	len	abundance	d_gene	j_gene	CDR3nt	CDR3aa
TRBV20-1	13	.	.	TRBJ2-1	TGCAGTGCTACCCGACCGGCCTACAATGAGCAGTTCTTC	CSATRPAYNEQFF
TRBV15	14	few	.	TRBJ1-1	TGTGCCACCAGCAGAGAAGGGGATCGCACTGAAGCTTTCTTT	CATSREGDRTEAFF
TRBV7-3	13	large	TRBD2	TRBJ2-7	TGTGCCAGCAGCTTGAAGGGAGGGTACGAGCAGTACTTC	CASSLKGGYEQYF
TRBV7-8	16	.	TRBD1	TRBJ1-4	TGTGCCAGCAGCTCAAAGACAGGGGGACGGTCTGAAAAACTGTTTTTT	CASSSKTGGRSEKLFF
TRBV20-1	12	.	.	TRBJ1-5	TGCAGTGCTAGGGGGACCAATCAGCCCCAGCATTTT	CSARGTNQPQHF
TRBV27	13	few	.	TRBJ2-5	TGTGCCAGCAGTACAGGTTTTGGAGAGACCCAGTACTTC	CASSTGFGETQYF
TRBV6-1	17	.	.	TRBJ2-2	TGTGCCAGCACCTTTTTCGGGGCGGGACCTGGCACCGGGGAGCTGTTTTTT	CASTFFGAGPGTGELFF
TRBV5-1	14	.	.	TRBJ1-4	TGCGCCAGCAGCATCGACCGACCTAATGAAAAACTGTTTTTT	CASSIDRPNEKLFF
TRBV3-1	14	.	TRBD2	TRBJ2-5	TGTGCCAGCAGCCTCCGGGGGGGCCCAGAGACCCAGTACTTC	CASSLRGGPETQYF
TRBV7-9	16	few	.	TRBJ1-2	TGTGCCAGCAGCTCCCTCGGACATACTTTCAACTATGGCTACACCTTC	CASSSLGHTFNYGYTF
TRBV6-2/TRBV6-3	13	few	TRBD1	TRBJ2-5	TGTGCCAGCAGTTCGGCACAGGGGCTAACCCAGTACTTC	CASSSAQGLTQYF
TRBV20-1	12	.	.	TRBJ1-1	TGCAGTGTATTGGGGGAGGGCACTGAAGCTTTCTTT	CSVLGEGTEAFF
TRBV6-2/TRBV6-3	16	few	TRBD1	TRBJ1-5	TGTGCCAGCAGTTACTCGGGGACAGGGAAAGTGAAGCCCCAGCATTTT	CASSYSGTGKVKPQHF
TRBV7-8	16	few	.	TRBJ2-2	TGTGCCAGCAGTCTAACAGGGTTAGAGAACACCGGGGAGCTGTTTTTT	CASSLTGLENTGELFF
TRBV19	14	.	.	TRBJ1-1	TGTGCCAGTAGTCCCCAGGGCAGGGGCACTGAAGCTTTCTTT	CASSPQGRGTEAFF
TRBV20-1	13	few	.	TRBJ1-2	TGCAGTGCTAGAGATAGGGCAGGCAATGGCTACACCTTC	CSARDRAGNGYTF
TRBV5-6	16	.	TRBD1	TRBJ2-5	TGTGCCAGCAGCTTGAGATACAGGGGGCTCAAAGAGACCCAGTACTTC	CASSLRYRGLKETQYF
TRBV20-1	15	few	.	TRBJ1-4	TGCAGTGCTAGAGACCAGGGGATCGGTAATGAAAAACTGTTTTTT	CSARDQGIGNEKLFF